The T cell receptor (beta chain) under discussion was sequenced for a study of blood T cell repertoires in COVID-19. The method was immunoSEQ multiplex PCR; TCRdb's version includes in-frame clones alone and lacks a portion of them. Counted here are around 42,000 clones, more than 70% occurring once; the ten biggest clones make up 3.7%. The germline CDR1 and CDR2 sequences are ENHRY and SYGVKD. The CDR3 is made up of 14 amino acids. V was shortened by 6 bases and J by 1 base, with 12 bases between the two germline ends. The gene calls are TRBV10-3 and TRBJ1-1; D call uncertain. The sequenced sample was peripheral blood. The sequence was obtained from a human donor in a cohort sampled during active COVID-19. CDR3 nucleotides: TGTGCCATCAGAAAATTTGGCCAGAACACTGAAGCTTTCTTT. This sequence encodes CAIRKFGQNTEAFF.